This TCR beta chain was sequenced in a study of CD8 T cells in Susac syndrome (dated 2019 in TCRdb). In terms of the full investigation: Repertoire sequencing was used to test whether CD8+ T cell activation and differentiation in Susac syndrome was antigen driven.

Peripheral blood CD8+ and CD4+ T cells from healthy donors, Susac syndrome patients and multiple sclerosis patients were profiled by high-throughput TCR beta sequencing. Multiple sclerosis controls were treatment-naive patients with stable or active relapsing-remitting disease fulfilling revised McDonald criteria. Bulk CD8+ and CD4+ T cells were purified magnetically by negative isolation, whereas CD8+ TEMRA cells were enriched by FACS. Blood was collected in EDTA tubes and processed within 24 hours, with PBMCs isolated through density gradient centrifugation. PBMCs intended for TCR sequencing were cryopreserved in liquid nitrogen and thawed later in a water bath at 37 degrees C. The sorted or isolated CD4+, CD8+ and CD8+ TEMRA cells reached a purity of at least 90%. The full study reports these points: The number of individuals in the TCR sequencing and HLA analysis was recognized as being relatively small.

RNA was extracted using the RNeasy kit, and roughly 0.5 to 1 microgram was reverse transcribed with random hexamers. TCR beta CDR3 regions were amplified with the immunoSEQ multiplex PCR assay covering 54 Vbeta and 13 Jbeta segments. PCR amplification bias was corrected by using a synthetic template baseline for primer optimization and computational correction. Concerning the study's data processing: Reads were annotated to V, D and J genes per IMGT and analyzed with immunoSEQ Analyzer, keeping only productive sequences. To calculate clonality, Shannon entropy was normalized by log2 of the number of productive unique sequences and then subtracted from one. For each patient and control, public and private clones were evaluated among the 100 most prevalent clones. A clone was defined as Susac-specific if it was absent from the healthy and MS cohorts, from 950 to 1,300 published viral clones and from other ImmuneACCESS disease sequences. The public sequencing data were trimmed at Q25 with fastp and processed into clonotypes with MiXCR by TCRdb, which kept only in-frame beta chains. Identical CDR3 proteins give one entry, which carries the most common genes and DNA. The V and J calls, along with clone size, are taken from TCRdb and not from the paper's own processing. The table for this sample lists 140,000 or so distinct CDR3 sequences; 85% to 95% of them were counted only once. The ten largest clones capture about 0.11% of the sample.

As concerns this clonotype: Its antigen is currently not known. Nothing much larger sits one base from this clone, and base qualities are not available.

The origin of this receptor is a human donor with multiple sclerosis. The specimen was CD4+ T cells from PBMCs.

The CDR3 protein sequence reads: CASSFGGSTDTQYF. The DNA sequence is TGTGCCAGCAGTTTCGGGGGTAGCACAGATACGCAGTATTTT. The chain was built from TRBV12-3 or TRBV12-4 and TRBJ2-3, with TRBD2 as a weak D call on 6 bases. V was cut back by 3 bases and J by 0 bases, leaving a gap of 7 bases between them. The CDR3 has 14 amino acids, counting the end cysteine and phenylalanine. The only DNA kept is the CDR3, 42 bases in frame from the first base.